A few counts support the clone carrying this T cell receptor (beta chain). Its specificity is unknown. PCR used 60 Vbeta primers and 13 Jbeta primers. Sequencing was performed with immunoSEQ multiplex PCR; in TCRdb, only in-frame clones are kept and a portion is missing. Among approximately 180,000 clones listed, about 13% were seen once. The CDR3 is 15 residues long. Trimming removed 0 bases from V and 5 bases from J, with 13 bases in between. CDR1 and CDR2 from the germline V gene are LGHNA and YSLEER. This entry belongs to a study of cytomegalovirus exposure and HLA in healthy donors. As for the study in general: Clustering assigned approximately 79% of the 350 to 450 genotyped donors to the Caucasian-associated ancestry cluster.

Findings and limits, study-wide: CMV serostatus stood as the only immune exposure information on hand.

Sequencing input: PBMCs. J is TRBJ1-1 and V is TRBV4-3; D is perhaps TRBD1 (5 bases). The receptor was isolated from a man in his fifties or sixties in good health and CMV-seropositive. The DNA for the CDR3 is TGCGCCAGCAGCCAAGATCTTGGGGGAGGTACTGAAGCTTTCTTT. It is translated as CASSQDLGGGTEAFF.